Sequencing of this T cell receptor (beta chain) was carried out in a study of blood T cells in healthy people across ages (dated by TCRdb to the mid-2010s). Some background on the complete study: Template switching captured roughly one uniquely barcoded TCR beta cDNA molecule per two T cells in model experiments. The study measured age-related changes in TCR beta repertoire diversity using deep sequencing normalized with unique cDNA molecular identifiers. The donors were divided into four age groups: young (average around 16 years), middle-aged (almost 40), aged (about 56) and long-lived (about 90). Donors of different ages were randomly distributed across sequencing lanes to avoid experimental bias. Using the same blood draw, the study looked at two additional independent replicas of 1 million unique cDNA reads for two donors, one aged 18 to 30 and the other aged 80 or older. The study at large found these results: There was a strong correlation between observed TCR beta diversity and the percentage of naive T cells measured by flow cytometry. Conclusive comparison of naive and antigen-experienced compartments was prevented by the profiling of bulk unsorted PBMCs. Donor CMV infection status was unknown, potentially confounding age-related changes in expanded clonotypes. Estimates of total diversity from one million sequenced T cells were regarded as lower bounds and underestimates. As age increased, observed TCR beta diversity per million T cells dropped in a roughly linear way, and a significant reduction was already evident by age 40. Compared with the aged group, the long-lived group had more naive CD4+ T cells, fewer expanded clones and increased TCR diversity, a pattern suggesting age selection.

Sequences LGHDT (CDR1) and YNNKEL (CDR2) are obtained from the germline V gene (reference sequence). A distance of 9 bases separates the germline ends of V and J, which lose 1 base and 5 bases respectively. Reading from cysteine to phenylalanine, the CDR3 counts 14 amino acids. Only CDR3 DNA remains: 42 bases, in frame from the first base. A word on this clonotype: Its specific antigen is unknown. Base qualities were left out, and no much larger clone turns up one base away.

Preparation of the library involved 5' RACE. A second about 6 to 11 cycle PCR used a sample-barcoded 5' primer and a J-beta primer mix. A template-switch 5' adaptor carrying 12 random nucleotides introduced a unique molecular identifier onto each TCR beta cDNA molecule. At least 2.5 million CDR3-containing paired-end reads were obtained from each sample. First-strand cDNA synthesis was performed from all RNA using the Mint cDNA synthesis kit, with priming by a TRBC-specific oligonucleotide. All cDNA was treated with uracil-DNA glycosylase and then went through a first 18-cycle PCR with the universal primers M1SS and BC2_uni_R. Under the source paper's analysis protocol: For normalization, 1 million high-quality reads were randomly selected from each sample, with every read carrying a distinct molecular identifier. Reads with shared molecular identifiers were discarded instead of being binned into consensus sequences. MiTCR, set to a Q25 quality threshold and the strictest error-elimination algorithm, was used for CDR3 identification, clonotype clustering and error correction. A nonparametric unseen species model with Euler transformation was used to estimate lower-bound total TCR beta diversity. TCRdb's own reprocessing of the public reads used fastp at Q25 and MiXCR and kept productive beta chains. Here each entry gathers all rows of one CDR3 protein and keeps the most common genes and DNA. The V and J calls here are based on TCRdb, not the publication. The sample table shows 1,800,000 or so distinct CDR3 sequences, and approximately 39% are seen once. The ten largest clonotypes hold approximately 22% of the sample.

Donors were 40 or so systemically healthy Caucasian individuals from Russia aged roughly 6 to 90 years. Ten milliliters of peripheral blood were drawn from each donor into EDTA-treated Vacutainer tubes. Ficoll-Paque density-gradient centrifugation was used to isolate PBMCs, with at least 7 million per sample. Total RNA, at least 6 micrograms per sample, was extracted from PBMCs with Trizol reagent. For every donor, an aliquot of PBMCs went through flow cytometry to measure the percentages of naive CD45RAhigh/CD27high T cells. Here the chain combines TRBV3-1 and TRBJ2-1; the D segment cannot be called with confidence. Sequenced sample: blood. This receptor was obtained from a human donor in good health. The CDR3 amino acid sequence is: CASSQGNLNNEQFF. The DNA reads TGTGCCAGCAGCCAAGGTAACCTGAACAATGAGCAGTTCTTC.